This TCR beta chain was identified in a study of shared clonotypes between healthy human individuals. Assay: immunoSEQ multiplex PCR; the TCRdb copy retains only in-frame clones and omits some. The repertoire holds approximately 340,000 clones, with 70% to 75% as singletons. The CDR3 consists of 17 residues. CDR1 and CDR2 (germline): SGHAT, FQNNGV. J was trimmed by 8 bases and V by 4 bases; bases with no gene match: 11. The receptor was derived from a man younger than 45 in good health. The source material was memory CD4+ T cells sorted from blood. Subset: CD45RA-negative fraction. The chain has TRBV11-2 and TRBJ2-1; 13 bases fit TRBD2. CDR3: CASSSLRGTSGTHEQFF. As DNA, the CDR3 is TGTGCCAGCAGCTCCCTTCGGGGGACTAGCGGGACACATGAGCAGTTCTTC.